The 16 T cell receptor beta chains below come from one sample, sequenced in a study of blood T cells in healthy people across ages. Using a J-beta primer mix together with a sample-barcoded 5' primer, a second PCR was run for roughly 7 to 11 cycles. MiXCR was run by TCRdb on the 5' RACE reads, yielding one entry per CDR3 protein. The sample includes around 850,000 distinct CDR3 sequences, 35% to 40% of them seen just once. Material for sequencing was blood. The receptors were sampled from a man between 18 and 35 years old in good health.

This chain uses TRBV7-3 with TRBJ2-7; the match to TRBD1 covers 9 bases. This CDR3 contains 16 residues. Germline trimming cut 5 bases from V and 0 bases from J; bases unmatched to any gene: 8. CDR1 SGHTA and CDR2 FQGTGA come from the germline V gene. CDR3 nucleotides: TGTGCCAGCAGCCCCACTGGGGGACAGGGCTCCTACGAGCAGTACTTC. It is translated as CASSPTGGQGSYEQYF.

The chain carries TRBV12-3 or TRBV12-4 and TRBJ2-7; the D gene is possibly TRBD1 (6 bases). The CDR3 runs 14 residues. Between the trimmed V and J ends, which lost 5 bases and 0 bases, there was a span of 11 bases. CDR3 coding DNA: TGTGCCAGCAGTGCCGGGACAAGCTCCTACGAGCAGTACTTC. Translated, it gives CASSAGTSSYEQYF.

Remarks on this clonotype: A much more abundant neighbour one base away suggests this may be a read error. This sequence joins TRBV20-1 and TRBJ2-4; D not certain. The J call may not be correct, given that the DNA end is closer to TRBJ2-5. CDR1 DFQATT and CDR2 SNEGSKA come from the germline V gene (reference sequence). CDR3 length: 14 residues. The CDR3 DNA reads TGCAGTGCTAGAGCCAGTCCACAAACAGAGACCCAGTACTTC. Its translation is CSARASPQTETQYF.

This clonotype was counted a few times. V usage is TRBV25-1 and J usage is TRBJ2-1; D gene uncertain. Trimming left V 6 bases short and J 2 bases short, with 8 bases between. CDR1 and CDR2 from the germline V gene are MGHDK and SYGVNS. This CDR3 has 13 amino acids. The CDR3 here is CASRDGPYNEQFF. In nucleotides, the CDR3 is TGTGCCAGCAGGGACGGTCCCTACAATGAGCAGTTCTTC.

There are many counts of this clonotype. CDR3 in DNA: TGCAGCGTTGACAGGGTCCCCTACGAGCAGTACTTC. Translating it yields CSVDRVPYEQYF. V gene TRBV29-1 combines with J gene TRBJ2-7; possible D gene TRBD1, 5 bases. The CDR3 consists of 12 residues. CDR1 SQVTM and CDR2 ANQGSEA come from the germline V gene. Deletions cut 3 bases from V and 2 bases from J, with 8 bases between.

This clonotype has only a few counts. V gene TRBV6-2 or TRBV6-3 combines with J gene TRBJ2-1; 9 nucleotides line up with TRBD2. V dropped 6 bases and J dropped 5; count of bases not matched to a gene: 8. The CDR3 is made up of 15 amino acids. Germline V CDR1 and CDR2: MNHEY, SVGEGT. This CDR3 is CASRGGGALHNEQFF. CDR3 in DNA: TGTGCCAGCAGGGGCGGGGGGGCCTTACACAATGAGCAGTTCTTC.

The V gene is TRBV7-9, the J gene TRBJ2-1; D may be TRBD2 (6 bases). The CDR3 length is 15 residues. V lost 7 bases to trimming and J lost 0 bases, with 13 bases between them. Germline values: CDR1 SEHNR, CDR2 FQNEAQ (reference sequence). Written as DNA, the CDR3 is TGTGCCAGCACCTTGGACGGGAGCTCCTACAATGAGCAGTTCTTC. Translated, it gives CASTLDGSSYNEQFF.

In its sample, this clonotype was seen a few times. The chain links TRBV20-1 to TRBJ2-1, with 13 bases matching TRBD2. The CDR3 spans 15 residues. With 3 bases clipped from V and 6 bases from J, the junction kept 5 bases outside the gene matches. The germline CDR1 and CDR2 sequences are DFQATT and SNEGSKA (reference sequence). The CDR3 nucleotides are TGCAGTGCTAGCACTGGGACTAGCGGGACCAATGAGCAGTTCTTC. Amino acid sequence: CSASTGTSGTNEQFF.

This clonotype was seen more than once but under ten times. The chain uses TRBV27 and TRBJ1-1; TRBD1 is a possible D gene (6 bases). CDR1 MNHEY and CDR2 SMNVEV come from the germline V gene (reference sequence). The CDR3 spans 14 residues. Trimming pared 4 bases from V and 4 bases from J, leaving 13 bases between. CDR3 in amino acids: CASSYAQGRTEAFF. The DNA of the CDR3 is TGTGCCAGCAGTTATGCACAGGGACGCACTGAAGCTTTCTTT.

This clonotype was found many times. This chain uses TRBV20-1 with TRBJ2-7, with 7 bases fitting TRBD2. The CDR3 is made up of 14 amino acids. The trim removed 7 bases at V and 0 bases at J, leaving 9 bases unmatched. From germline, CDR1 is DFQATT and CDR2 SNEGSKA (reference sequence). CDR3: CSVPSGESSYEQYF. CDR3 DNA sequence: TGCAGTGTCCCAAGCGGGGAGAGCTCCTACGAGCAGTACTTC.

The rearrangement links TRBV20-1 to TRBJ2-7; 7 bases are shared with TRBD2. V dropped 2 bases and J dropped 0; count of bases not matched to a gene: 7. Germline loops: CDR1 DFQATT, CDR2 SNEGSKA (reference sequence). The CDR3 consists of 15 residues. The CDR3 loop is CSARSLAVSSYEQYF. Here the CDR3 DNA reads TGCAGTGCTAGAAGTCTAGCGGTTAGCTCCTACGAGCAGTACTTC.

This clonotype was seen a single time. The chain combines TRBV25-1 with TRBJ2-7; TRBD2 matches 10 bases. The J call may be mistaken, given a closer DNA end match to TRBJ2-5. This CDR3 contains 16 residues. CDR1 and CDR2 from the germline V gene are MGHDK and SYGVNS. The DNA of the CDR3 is TGTGCCAGCAGTGGAGTAGCGGGAGGAAACGGGGAGACCCAGTACTTC. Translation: CASSGVAGGNGETQYF.

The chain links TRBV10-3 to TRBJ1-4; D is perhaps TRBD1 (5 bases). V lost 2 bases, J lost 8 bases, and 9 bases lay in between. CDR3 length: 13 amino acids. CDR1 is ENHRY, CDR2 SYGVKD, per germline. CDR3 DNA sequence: TGTGCCATCAGTGAGGGGGCTGAAGAAAAACTGTTTTTT. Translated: CAISEGAEEKLFF.

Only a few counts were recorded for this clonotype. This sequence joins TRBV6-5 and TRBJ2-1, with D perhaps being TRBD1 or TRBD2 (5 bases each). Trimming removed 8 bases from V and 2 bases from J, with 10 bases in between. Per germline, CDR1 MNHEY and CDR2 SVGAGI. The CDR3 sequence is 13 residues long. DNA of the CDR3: TGTGCCAGCCGGGACGGAACCTACAATGAGCAGTTCTTC. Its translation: CASRDGTYNEQFF.

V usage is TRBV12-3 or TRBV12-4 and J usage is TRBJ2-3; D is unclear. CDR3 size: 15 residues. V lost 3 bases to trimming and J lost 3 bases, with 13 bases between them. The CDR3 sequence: CASSFIPVGTDTQYF. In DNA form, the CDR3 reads TGTGCCAGCAGTTTTATCCCGGTAGGAACAGATACGCAGTATTTT.

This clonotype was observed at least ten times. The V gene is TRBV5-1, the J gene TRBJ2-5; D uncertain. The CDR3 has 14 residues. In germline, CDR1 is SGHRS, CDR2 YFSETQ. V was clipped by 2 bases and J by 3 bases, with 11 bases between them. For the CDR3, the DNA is TGCGCCAGCAGCTTAGGGCGACTCGAAGAGACCCAGTACTTC. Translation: CASSLGRLEETQYF.